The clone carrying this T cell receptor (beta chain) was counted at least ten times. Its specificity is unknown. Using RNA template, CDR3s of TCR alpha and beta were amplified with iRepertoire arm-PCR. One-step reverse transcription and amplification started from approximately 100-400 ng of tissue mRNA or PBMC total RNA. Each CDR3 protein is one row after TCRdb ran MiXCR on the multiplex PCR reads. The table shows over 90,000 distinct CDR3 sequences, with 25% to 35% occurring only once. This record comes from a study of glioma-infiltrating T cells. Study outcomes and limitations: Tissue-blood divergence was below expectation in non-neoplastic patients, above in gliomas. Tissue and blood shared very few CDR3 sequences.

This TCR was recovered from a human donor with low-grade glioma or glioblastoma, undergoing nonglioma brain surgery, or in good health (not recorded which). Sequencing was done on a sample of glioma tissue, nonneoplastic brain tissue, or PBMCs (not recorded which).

CDR3 sequence (DNA): TGTGCCAGCAGTTACTCACGGGGGGGCCCGGACGAGCAGTACTTC. This translates into CASSYSRGGPDEQYF. The rearrangement links TRBV6-2 or TRBV6-3 to TRBJ2-7, with TRBD2 identical over 8 bases. The CDR3 totals 15 residues. V dropped 0 bases and J dropped 5; count of bases not matched to a gene: 6. The germline CDR1 and CDR2 sequences are MNHEY and SVGEGT.